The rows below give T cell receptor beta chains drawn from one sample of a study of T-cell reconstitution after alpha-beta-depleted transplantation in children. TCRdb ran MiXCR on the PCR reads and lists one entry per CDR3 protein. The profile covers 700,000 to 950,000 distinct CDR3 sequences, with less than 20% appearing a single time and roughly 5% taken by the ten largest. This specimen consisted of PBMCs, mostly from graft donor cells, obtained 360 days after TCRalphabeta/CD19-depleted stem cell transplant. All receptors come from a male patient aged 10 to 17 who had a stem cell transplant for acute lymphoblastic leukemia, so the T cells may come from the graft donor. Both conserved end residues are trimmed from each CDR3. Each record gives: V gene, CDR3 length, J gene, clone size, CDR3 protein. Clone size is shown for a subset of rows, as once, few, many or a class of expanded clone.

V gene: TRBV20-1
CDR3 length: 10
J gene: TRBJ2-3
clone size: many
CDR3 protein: SARPGADTQY

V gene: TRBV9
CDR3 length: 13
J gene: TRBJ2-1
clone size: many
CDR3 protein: ASSVVPSSYNEQF

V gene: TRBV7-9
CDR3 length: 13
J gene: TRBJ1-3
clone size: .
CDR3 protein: ASSPPGQGFPTIY

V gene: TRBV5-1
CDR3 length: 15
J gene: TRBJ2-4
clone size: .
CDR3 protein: ASSPGQGVLAKNIQY

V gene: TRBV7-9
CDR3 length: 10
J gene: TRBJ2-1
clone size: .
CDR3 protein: ASSSSMGEQF

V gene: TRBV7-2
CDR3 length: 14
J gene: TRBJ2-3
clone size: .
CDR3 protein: ASSPTVVGGTDTQY

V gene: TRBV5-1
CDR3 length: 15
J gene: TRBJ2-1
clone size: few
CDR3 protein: ASSWGGWPGTEEGQF

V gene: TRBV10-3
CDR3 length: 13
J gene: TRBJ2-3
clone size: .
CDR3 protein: ATTRLAGFTDTQY

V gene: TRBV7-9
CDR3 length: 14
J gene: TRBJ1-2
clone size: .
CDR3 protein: ASSLRQGEILGGYT

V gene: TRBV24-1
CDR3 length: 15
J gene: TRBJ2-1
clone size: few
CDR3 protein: ATSDTTLDSRYNEQF

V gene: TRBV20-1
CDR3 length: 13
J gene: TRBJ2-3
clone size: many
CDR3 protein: SAYLGGLNTDTQY

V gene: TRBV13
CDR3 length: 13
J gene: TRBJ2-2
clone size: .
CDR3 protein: ASSPRWRVTGELF

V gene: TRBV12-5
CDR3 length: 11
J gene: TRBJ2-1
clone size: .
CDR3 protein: ASGLTRDIAHF

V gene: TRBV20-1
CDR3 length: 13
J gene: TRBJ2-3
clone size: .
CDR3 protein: SADGGRMWIDTQY

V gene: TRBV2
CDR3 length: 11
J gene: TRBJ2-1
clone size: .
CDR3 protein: ATHVGRTDEQF

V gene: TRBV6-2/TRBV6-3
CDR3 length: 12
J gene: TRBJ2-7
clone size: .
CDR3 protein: ASTWAGTPYEQY

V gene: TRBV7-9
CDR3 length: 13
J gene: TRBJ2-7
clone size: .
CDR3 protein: ASSSGTRRYYEQY

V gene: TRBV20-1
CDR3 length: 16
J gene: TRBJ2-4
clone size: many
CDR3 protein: SARGGLAGEKAKNIQY

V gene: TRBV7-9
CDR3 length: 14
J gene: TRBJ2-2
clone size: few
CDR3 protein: ASSPTSGLNTGELF

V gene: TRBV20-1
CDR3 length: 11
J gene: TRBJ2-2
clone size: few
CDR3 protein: SARPPGGGELF

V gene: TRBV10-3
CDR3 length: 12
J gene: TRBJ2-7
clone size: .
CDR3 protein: AIRGLGESYEQY

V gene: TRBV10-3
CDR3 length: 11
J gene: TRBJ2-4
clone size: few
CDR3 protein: ATHTGESSIQY

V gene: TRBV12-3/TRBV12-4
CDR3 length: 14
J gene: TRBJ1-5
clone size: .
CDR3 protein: ASSLGGFGGNQPQH

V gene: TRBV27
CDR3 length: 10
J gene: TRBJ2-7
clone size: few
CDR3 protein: ASSSLAREQY

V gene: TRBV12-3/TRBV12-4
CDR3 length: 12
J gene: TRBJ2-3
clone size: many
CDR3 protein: ASSPRDYTDTQY

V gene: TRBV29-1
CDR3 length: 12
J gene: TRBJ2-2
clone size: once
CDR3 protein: SVTRDRASGELF

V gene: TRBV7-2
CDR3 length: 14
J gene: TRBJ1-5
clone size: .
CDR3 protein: ASSLFGTASNQPQH

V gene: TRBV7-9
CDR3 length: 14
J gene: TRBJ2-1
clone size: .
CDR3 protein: ASSSGLTDIYNEQF

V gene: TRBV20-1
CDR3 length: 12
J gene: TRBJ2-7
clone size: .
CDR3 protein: SARVPGDYYEQY

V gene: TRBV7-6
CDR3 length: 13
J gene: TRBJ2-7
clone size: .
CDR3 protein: ASSLAGTGRYEQY

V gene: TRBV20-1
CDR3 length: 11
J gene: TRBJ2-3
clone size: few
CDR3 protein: SAAGLALDTQY

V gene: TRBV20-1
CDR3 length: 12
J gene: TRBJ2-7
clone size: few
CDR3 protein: SASQRGPTYEQY

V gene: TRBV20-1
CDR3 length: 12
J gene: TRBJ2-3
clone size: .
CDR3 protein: SAPTSGREDTQY

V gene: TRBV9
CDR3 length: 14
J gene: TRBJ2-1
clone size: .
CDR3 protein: ASSVGGGSSYNEQF